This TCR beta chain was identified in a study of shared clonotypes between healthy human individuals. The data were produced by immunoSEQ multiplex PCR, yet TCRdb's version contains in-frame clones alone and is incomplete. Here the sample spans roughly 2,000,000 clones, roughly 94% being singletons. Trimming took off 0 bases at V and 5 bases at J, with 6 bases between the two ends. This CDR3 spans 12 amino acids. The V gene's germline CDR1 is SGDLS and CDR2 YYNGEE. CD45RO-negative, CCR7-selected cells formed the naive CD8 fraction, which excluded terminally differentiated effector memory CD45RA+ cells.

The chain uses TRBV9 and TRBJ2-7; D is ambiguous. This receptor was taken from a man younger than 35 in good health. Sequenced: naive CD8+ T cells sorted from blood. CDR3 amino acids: CASSVAPNEQYF. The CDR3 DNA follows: TGTGCCAGCAGCGTAGCCCCCAACGAGCAGTACTTC.